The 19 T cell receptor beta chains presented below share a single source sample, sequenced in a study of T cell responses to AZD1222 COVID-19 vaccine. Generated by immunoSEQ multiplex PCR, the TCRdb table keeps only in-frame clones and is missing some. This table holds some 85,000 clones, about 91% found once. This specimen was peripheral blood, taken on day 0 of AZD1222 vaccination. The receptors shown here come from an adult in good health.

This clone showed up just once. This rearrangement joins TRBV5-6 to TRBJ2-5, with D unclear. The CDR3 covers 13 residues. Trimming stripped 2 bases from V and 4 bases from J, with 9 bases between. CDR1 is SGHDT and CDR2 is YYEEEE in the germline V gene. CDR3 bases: TGTGCCAGCAGCTTCGGCAGGTCAGAGACCCAGTACTTC. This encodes CASSFGRSETQYF.

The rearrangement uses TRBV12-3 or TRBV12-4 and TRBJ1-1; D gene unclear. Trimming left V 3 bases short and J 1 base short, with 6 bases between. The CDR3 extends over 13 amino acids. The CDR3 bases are TGTGCCAGCAGTTTTAACGCGAACACTGAAGCTTTCTTT. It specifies CASSFNANTEAFF.

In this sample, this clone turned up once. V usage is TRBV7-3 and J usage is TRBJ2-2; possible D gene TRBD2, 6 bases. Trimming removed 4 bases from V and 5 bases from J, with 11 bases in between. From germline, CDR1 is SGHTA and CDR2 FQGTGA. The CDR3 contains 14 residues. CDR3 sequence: CASSYIAGTGELFF. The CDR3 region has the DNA TGTGCCAGCAGCTACATTGCGGGAACCGGGGAGCTGTTTTTT.

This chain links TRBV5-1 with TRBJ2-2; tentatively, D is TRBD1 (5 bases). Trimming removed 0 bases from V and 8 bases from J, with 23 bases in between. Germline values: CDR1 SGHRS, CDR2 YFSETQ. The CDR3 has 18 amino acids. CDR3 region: CASSLGPDRKLGPGELFF. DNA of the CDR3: TGCGCCAGCAGCTTGGGCCCAGACAGAAAACTTGGGCCGGGGGAGCTGTTTTTT.

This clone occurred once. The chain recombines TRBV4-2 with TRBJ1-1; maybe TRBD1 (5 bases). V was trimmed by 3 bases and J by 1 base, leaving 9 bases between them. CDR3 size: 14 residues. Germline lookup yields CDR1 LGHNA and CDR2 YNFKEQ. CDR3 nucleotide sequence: TGTGCCAGCAGCCACCAGGGCGGGAACACTGAAGCTTTCTTT. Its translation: CASSHQGGNTEAFF.

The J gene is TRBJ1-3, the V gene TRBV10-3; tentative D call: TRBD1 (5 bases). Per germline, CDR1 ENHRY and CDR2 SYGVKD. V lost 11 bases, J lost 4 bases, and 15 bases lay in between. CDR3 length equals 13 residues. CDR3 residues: CALQVDYGNTIYF. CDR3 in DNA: TGTGCCTTACAGGTTGATTACGGAAACACCATATATTTT.

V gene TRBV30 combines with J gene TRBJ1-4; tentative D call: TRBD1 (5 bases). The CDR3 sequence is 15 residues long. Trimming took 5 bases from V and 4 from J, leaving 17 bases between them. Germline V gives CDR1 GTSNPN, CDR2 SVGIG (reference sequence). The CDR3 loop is CAWAGEADNNEKLFF. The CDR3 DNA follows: TGTGCCTGGGCGGGGGAGGCAGACAATAATGAAAAACTGTTTTTT.

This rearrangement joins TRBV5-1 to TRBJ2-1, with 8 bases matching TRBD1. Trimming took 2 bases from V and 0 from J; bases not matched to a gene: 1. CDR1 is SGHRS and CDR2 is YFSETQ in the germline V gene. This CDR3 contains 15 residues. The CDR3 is CASSLQGGSYNEQFF. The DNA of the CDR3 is TGCGCCAGCAGCTTACAGGGGGGCTCCTACAATGAGCAGTTCTTC.

CDR3 DNA: TGCGCCAGCAGCTTTGCAAATAGGGCTGGATCACCCCTCCACTTT. Translating it yields CASSFANRAGSPLHF. This chain connects TRBV5-1 to TRBJ1-6, with D unclear. With 2 bases removed from V and 10 bases from J, the gap between germline ends came to 16 bases. This CDR3 is built from 15 residues. Germline V gene lookup returns CDR1 SGHRS and CDR2 YFSETQ.

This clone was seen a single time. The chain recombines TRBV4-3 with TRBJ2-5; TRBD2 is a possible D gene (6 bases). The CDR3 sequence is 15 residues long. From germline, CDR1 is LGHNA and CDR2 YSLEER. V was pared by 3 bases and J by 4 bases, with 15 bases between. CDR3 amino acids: CASSQEWGVVETQYF. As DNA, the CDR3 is TGCGCCAGCAGCCAGGAGTGGGGGGTAGTAGAGACCCAGTACTTC.

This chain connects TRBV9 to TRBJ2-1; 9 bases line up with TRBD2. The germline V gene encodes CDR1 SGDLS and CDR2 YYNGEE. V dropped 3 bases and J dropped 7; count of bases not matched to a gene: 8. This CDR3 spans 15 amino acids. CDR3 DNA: TGTGCCAGCAGCGCCACAGGACTAGCGACAAATGAGCAGTTCTTC. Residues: CASSATGLATNEQFF.

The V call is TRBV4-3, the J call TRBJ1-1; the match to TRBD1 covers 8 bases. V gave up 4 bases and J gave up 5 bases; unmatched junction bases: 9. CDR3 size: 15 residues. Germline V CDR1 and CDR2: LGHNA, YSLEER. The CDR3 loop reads CASSPWQGARTEAFF. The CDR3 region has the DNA TGCGCCAGCAGCCCCTGGCAGGGGGCGCGGACTGAAGCTTTCTTT.

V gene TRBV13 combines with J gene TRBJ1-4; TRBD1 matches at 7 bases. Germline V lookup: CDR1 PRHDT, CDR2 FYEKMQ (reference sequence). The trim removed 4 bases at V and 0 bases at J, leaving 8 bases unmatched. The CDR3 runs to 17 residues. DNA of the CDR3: TGTGCCAGCAGCTGCCGAGACAGGGAACCAACTAATGAAAAACTGTTTTTT. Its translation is CASSCRDREPTNEKLFF. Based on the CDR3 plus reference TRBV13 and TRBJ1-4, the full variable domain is AAGVIQSPRHLIKEKRETATLKCYPIPRHDTVYWYQQGPGQDPQFLISFYEKMQSDKGSIPDRFSAQQFSDYHSELNMSSLELGDSALYFCASSCRDREPTNEKLFFGSGTQLSVL.

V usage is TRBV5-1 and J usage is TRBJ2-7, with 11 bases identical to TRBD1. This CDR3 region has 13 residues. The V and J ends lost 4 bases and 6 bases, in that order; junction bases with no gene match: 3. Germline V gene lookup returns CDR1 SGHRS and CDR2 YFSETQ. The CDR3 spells CASSEGQGAEQYF. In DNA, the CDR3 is TGCGCCAGCAGCGAAGGACAGGGGGCCGAGCAGTACTTC. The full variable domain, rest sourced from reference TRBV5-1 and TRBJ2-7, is KAGVTQTPRYLIKTRGQQVTLSCSPISGHRSVSWYQQTPGQGLQFLFEYFSETQRNKGNFPGRFSGRQFSNSRSEMNVSTLELGDSALYLCASSEGQGAEQYFGPGTRLTVT.

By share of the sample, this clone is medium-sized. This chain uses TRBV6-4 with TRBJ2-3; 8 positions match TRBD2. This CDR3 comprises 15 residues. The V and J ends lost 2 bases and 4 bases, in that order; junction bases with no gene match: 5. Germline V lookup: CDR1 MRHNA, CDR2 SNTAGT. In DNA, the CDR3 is TGTGCCAGCAGTGACGACGGGGGGGCGGCAGATACGCAGTATTTT. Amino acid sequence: CASSDDGGAADTQYF.

The CDR3 DNA reads TGCGCCAGCAGCCAAGATTTTGCCGGGGGCACTGAAGCTTTCTTT. It codes for CASSQDFAGGTEAFF. This rearrangement joins TRBV4-3 to TRBJ1-1; TRBD1 is a possible D gene (5 bases). V lost 0 bases and J lost 4, with 12 bases in between. CDR3 length: 15 residues. Germline V gives CDR1 LGHNA, CDR2 YSLEER.

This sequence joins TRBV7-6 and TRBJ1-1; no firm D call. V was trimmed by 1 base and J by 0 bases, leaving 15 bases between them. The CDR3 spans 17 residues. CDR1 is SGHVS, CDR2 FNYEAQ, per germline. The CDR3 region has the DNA TGTGCCAGCAGCTTAGGTCGAATACGATCCATGAACACTGAAGCTTTCTTT. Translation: CASSLGRIRSMNTEAFF.

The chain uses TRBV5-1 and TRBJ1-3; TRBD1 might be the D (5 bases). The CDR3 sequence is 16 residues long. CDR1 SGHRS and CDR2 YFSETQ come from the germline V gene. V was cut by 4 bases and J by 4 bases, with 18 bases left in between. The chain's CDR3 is CASSAPGTRMGNTIYF. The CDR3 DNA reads TGCGCCAGCAGCGCGCCAGGGACTCGGATGGGAAACACCATATATTTT.

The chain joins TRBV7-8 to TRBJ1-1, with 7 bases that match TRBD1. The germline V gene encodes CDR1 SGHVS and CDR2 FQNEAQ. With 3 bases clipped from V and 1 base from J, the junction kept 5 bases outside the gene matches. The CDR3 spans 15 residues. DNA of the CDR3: TGTGCCAGCAGCTTTTCAGGGGGGACGAACACTGAAGCTTTCTTT. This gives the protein CASSFSGGTNTEAFF. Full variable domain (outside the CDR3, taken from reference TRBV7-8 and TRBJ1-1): GAGVSQSPRYKVAKRGQDVALRCDPISGHVSLFWYQQALGQGPEFLTYFQNEAQLDKSGLPSDRFFAERPEGSVSTLKIQRTQQEDSAVYLCASSFSGGTNTEAFFGQGTRLTVV.